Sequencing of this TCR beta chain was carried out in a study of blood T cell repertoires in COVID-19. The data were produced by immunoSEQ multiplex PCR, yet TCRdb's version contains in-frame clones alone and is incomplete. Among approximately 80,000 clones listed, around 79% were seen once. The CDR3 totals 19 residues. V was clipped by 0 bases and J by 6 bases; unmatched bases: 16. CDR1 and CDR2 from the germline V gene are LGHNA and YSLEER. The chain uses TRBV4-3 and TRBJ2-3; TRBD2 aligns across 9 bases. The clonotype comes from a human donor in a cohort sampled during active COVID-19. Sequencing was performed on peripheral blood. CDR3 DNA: TGCGCCAGCAGCCAAGAAGATTGGGGGCGAGGAGCGGGAGGTGATACGCAGTATTTT. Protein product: CASSQEDWGRGAGGDTQYF.